This T cell receptor (beta chain) was recorded in a study of persistence of HIV-infected CD4 T cells (dated by TCRdb to the early 2020s). Describing the broader study: CMV- and HIV-1 Gag-responding CD4+ T cells were isolated from ART-treated individuals so that antigen-driven clonal expansion of HIV-1-infected cells could be examined. Suppressive ART had been received by participants for a median of roughly eight years. For the TCR cluster analysis across participants, about 8 participants were included for CMV and 6 or 7 participants for Gag. Peripheral blood samples of up to roughly 200 mL were collected at multiple time points, except for a couple of participants, who underwent leukapheresis at a single time point. Proviral sequencing was used to assess clonality among infected cells, whereas TCRbeta sequencing gauged the clonality of all cells within each sorted population.

The germline V gene (reference sequence) yields LNHDA for CDR1 and SQIVND for CDR2. Germline trimming amounts to 3 bases on V and 4 bases on J, with 5 as the count of junction bases outside the gene matches. The CDR3, cysteine through phenylalanine, is 15 amino acids long. The DNA shown is the 45-base CDR3, in frame from base 1. The immunoSEQ hsTCRB assay version 4, run in survey mode, was used to sequence TCRbeta repertoires from genomic DNA. For TCRbeta sequencing, genomic DNA was diluted to roughly 9.2 ng/uL, with up to 1 ug used per sample. In the original analysis: TCRbeta data analysis was done in ImmunoSeq Analyzer 3.0, and diversity was calculated on productive nucleotide rearrangements. Lower-bound TCR diversity was estimated with the improved Chao index, and clonality with the Gini coefficient using the Immunarch R package. Nucleotide rearrangements that differed but encoded the same CDR3beta amino acid sequence were counted as separate clonotypes. Differential abundance analysis identified TCRbeta sequences significantly enriched in antigen-responding cells relative to anti-CD3/anti-CD28-activated cells. Using predicted peptide-MHC specificity as the basis, GLIPH2 grouped TCRs into clusters, both for each participant individually and for the merged data sets that combined participants. Imported from immuneACCESS, the table was reduced by TCRdb to in-frame sequences with V and J called. These copies leave out some clones; in studies compared against another copy, an unresolved V gene accounts for under half, and the cause of the remainder is not known. V, J and clone size reflect that table, while D and trimming were determined from the DNA. Here the sample has just under 65,000 clones; 70% to 75% occur a single time. About 1.8% of the sample is in the top ten clones.

Results the study describes overall, beyond this receptor: TCRbeta richness in CMV- and Gag-responding cells was significantly lower than in anti-CD3/anti-CD28-responding cells; CMV-responding cells had higher oligoclonality than CD3/CD28-stimulated and Gag-responding cells. Bulk TCR analyses could not be restricted to the rare CMV-responding cells that actually carried HIV-1 proviruses. The study involved few individuals and tested only a limited range of antigens. Enrichment of degenerate expanded CDR3beta sequences was found in antigen-responding cells, suggesting convergent selection of CD4+ responses to CMV and Gag. TCR oligoclonality correlated with proviral oligoclonality within the same sorted populations.

In regard to this clone: Its antigen remains undetermined. Base qualities are not provided; no much larger clone lies one nucleotide away.

In light of the paper, this sample's treatment or condition label describes: suppressive antiretroviral therapy. Cells were stimulated with a pool of overlapping HIV-1 Gag 15-mer peptides at 0.95 to 1 ug per peptide per mL. Nonresponding CD40L-negative CD69-negative CD45RO-high memory CD4+ T cells were sorted as memory populations depleted of antigen-responding cells. HIV-1-infected adults in whom suppressive ART had been started during chronic infection were enrolled as participants. Participants had undetectable plasma HIV-1 RNA below 50 copies/mL for at least 4 years. To be included, participants needed a CD4+ T cell count above 400 cells/uL and a positive CMV serology. Before stimulation, PBMCs were isolated using density centrifugation and depleted of CD8+ T cells. For approximately 19 hours, the CD8-depleted PBMCs were stimulated with anti-CD28/CD49d costimulation, a CD40-blocking antibody, and enfuvirtide to prevent new infections. Sorting was done on either a Beckman Coulter MoFlo Legacy or an XDP sorter, and propidium iodide was used to exclude dead cells. Genomic DNA was extracted with the QIAamp DNA Mini Kit for samples above one million cells, otherwise with the Quick-DNA Microprep Kit.

The sample here was CD4+ T cells sorted from PBMCs after roughly 18-hour stimulation, taken from a patient who received antiretroviral therapy. This specimen's cell subset or site label, per the study, means: CD40L-CD69- CD45RO-high memory CD4 T cells not responding to Gag peptides. The clonotype was recovered from an adult man with HIV who was CMV-seropositive. The sequence links TRBV19 to TRBJ2-2; 7 central bases correspond to TRBD1. The CDR3 amino acid sequence is: CASSITGASTGELFF. The nucleotides read TGTGCCAGTAGTATCACAGGGGCAAGCACCGGGGAGCTGTTTTTT.